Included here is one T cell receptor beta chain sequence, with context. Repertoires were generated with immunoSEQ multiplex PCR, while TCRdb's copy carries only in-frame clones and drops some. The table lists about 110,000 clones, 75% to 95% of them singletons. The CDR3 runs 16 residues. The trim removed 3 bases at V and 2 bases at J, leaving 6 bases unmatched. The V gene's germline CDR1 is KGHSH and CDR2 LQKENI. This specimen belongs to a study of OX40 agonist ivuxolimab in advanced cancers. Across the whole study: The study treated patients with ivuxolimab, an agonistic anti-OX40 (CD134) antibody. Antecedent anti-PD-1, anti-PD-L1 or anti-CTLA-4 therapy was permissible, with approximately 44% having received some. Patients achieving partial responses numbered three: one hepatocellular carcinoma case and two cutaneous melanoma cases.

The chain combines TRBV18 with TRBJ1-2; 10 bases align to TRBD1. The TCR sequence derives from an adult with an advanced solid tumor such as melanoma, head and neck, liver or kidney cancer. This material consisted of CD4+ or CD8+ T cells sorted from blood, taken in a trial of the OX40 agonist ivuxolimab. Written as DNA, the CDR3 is TGTGCCAGCTCACCTGGACAGGGGGATGGGAACTATGGCTACACCTTC. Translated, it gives CASSPGQGDGNYGYTF.